This T cell receptor beta chain emerged from a study of T-cell memory formation after mild COVID-19 (dated by TCRdb to about 2021). Background on the whole study: TCR sequence clusters from the two donors were found to be largely donor specific. The cohort was made up of two young adult volunteers, one female and one male, who were previously healthy. In a couple of donors, T-cell clones that expanded and contracted after mild COVID-19 were tracked by sequencing TCRalpha and TCRbeta repertoires over time. Overall study results and their limits: Contracting CD4+ clones were found mainly in CM and EM memory subsets, while CD8+ clones were enriched in EMRA. From day 15 to 85, contracting clones showed balanced CD4/CD8 phenotypes, whereas a second wave of clones that expanded from day 15 to 37 leaned towards CD4+. Only two mild cases were covered by the study, and larger cohorts that include severe cases with pre-infection samples were considered necessary. The second-wave clones that peaked on day 37 were not confirmed to be SARS-CoV-2 specific. Some responding clones were found in pre-infection memory, which suggests that pre-existing cross-reactive memory T cells took part in the SARS-CoV-2 response.

PBMCs were isolated by Ficoll-Paque density gradient centrifugation. TCRdb lists the instrument as Illumina NovaSeq 6000. Using 5'RACE with constant-segment primers, TCRalpha and TCRbeta cDNA libraries were constructed, with sample barcodes and unique molecular identifiers added in the process. RNA was extracted from every sample with Trizol reagent. Amplification of the libraries took two PCR steps, and the second step added a second sample barcode plus Illumina TruSeq adapters. Sequencing of the libraries was done on an Illumina NovaSeq, producing 2 x 150 bp paired-end reads. Regarding the original processing steps: The reads were demultiplexed and collapsed into UMI-guided consensus sequences using migec v1.2.7. Using mixcr v2.1.11, UMI consensuses were aligned to TRA and TRB V and J templates and then assembled into clonotypes. Expanded or contracted clonotypes were those called significant by both edgeR and NoisET, with noise models trained on biological replicates. For edgeR calls, the cutoffs were a false discovery rate-adjusted p below 0.01 and a log2 fold-change threshold of 1. As an exploratory analysis of dynamics, PCA with hierarchical clustering was applied to max-normalized trajectories of the 1000 most abundant clonotypes. Each responding clone was given a CD4 or CD8 phenotype based on the CD4+ and CD8+ repertoires, which had been sequenced separately. Using fastp trimming at Q25 and MiXCR clonotype assembly, TCRdb reanalyzed the public sequencing data and kept in-frame beta chains. Rows with a matching CDR3 protein are joined into one entry that keeps the most common DNA and genes. The V and J calls and clone size are TCRdb's, not the authors'. The sample data list approximately 250,000 distinct CDR3 sequences, and 15% of these were observed just once. The ten biggest clones cover 2.1% of the sample.

This clonotype has only a few counts. No antigen is known for it. The record has no base qualities; no much larger clone is one base away. The CDR3 has 15 amino acids, counting the end cysteine and phenylalanine. Solely the CDR3 DNA is kept, with 45 bases framed from the first base. In the germline V gene, CDR1 corresponds to KGHDR and CDR2 to SFDVKD. V is clipped by 2 bases and J by 7 bases, and the sequence between their germline boundaries is 13 bases long. The sequenced sample consisted of PBMCs or a T cell subset sorted from them (not recorded which). This sequence uses TRBV24-1 and TRBJ1-4; too little of a D gene remains to name it. This receptor was obtained from an adult woman who had mild COVID-19 (a few samples of this study predate the infection). The sample titles of this study are shuffled in the database, so cell type and time point are left out; the donor was told from shared clones. CDR3 sequence: CATSDSGRKIEKLFF. The bases read TGTGCCACCAGTGATTCCGGGCGGAAAATTGAAAAACTGTTTTTT.